This TCR beta chain comes out of a study of identical twins. Whole-study results and caveats: Models predicted less out-of-frame TCR alpha sharing in monozygotic twins than was found.

TCRdb reanalysed the 5' RACE reads using MiXCR and keeps one entry per CDR3 protein. The table records 600,000 to 800,000 distinct CDR3 sequences, around 20% of them present only once. The sample holds many counts of this clonotype. Its specificity is unknown. The germline V and J ends were trimmed by 4 bases and 2 bases, with 15 bases remaining between them. Germline V gene data show CDR1 as ENHRY and CDR2 as SYGVKD. The CDR3 spans 17 residues. This sample also appeared in a second study, on T cells expressing NK-cell markers. According to that study: Source material for TCR beta repertoires consisted of sorted CD3+CD56+NKG2C+, CD3+CD56+NKG2C- and CD3+CD56-NKG2C+ T cells. Leadership of the CD3+CD56-NKG2C+ fraction also belonged to these clonotypes in a few donors.

Source material: PBMCs. V and J are TRBV10-3 and TRBJ2-6; the D gene is possibly TRBD2 (6 bases). This TCR derives from a woman aged 18 to 35 in good health. The CDR3 sequence is CAISGFRRGPGANVLTF. The CDR3 nucleotides read TGTGCCATCAGTGGATTTAGGAGGGGCCCTGGGGCCAACGTCCTGACTTTC.